Listed below are T cell receptor beta chains from one sample, sequenced in a study of control samples from healthy donors and cancer patients. Method: immunoSEQ multiplex PCR; TCRdb's copy keeps in-frame clones and lacks some. The sample yields over 150,000 clones, roughly 95% seen once. Specimen: blood. Every receptor here comes from a woman younger than 45 in good health. Each CDR3 is given with its conserved first and last residue. The D gene is left open where the match is weak. Size tells how often a clone was seen (once, few, many) or the class of an expanded clone, and some rows leave it out.

NA NA TRBJ1-1 TRBV28 CASSWDGNTEAFF TGTGCCAGCAGCTGGGACGGGAACACTGAAGCTTTCTTT
TRBD1 NA TRBJ1-3 TRBV7-7 CASSRDRASGNTIYF TGTGCTAGCAGCCGGGACAGGGCCTCTGGAAACACCATATATTTT
NA few TRBJ2-2 TRBV15 CATSRVGYSTGELFF TGTGCCACCAGCAGAGTCGGCTATTCCACCGGGGAGCTGTTTTTT
NA NA TRBJ1-3 TRBV6-1 CASSETGSNTIYF TGTGCCAGCAGTGAGACAGGATCGAACACCATATATTTT
NA NA TRBJ1-3 TRBV11-2 CASSPMEGGAGNTIYF TGTGCCAGCAGCCCAATGGAGGGGGGAGCTGGAAACACCATATATTTT
NA NA TRBJ2-1 TRBV6-2/TRBV6-3 CASSKTLLAHSYNEQFF TGTGCCAGCAGTAAAACCCTCCTAGCGCACTCCTACAATGAGCAGTTCTTC
NA NA TRBJ1-4 TRBV18 CASSPPFEEATNEKLFF TGTGCCAGCTCACCACCGTTTGAGGAAGCAACTAATGAAAAACTGTTTTTT
TRBD2 NA TRBJ2-3 TRBV11-2 CASSFRGQEPGLAGGPYTDTQYF TGTGCCAGCAGTTTCAGGGGACAGGAACCGGGACTAGCGGGAGGGCCTTACACAGATACGCAGTATTTT
NA NA TRBJ1-2 TRBV19 CASRDSLLYGYTF TGTGCCAGTAGGGACAGTTTACTCTACGGCTACACCTTC
TRBD1 NA TRBJ1-1 TRBV7-9 CASSSTQGWNTEAFF TGTGCCAGCAGCTCAACACAGGGGTGGAACACTGAAGCTTTCTTT
NA NA TRBJ2-5 TRBV12-3/TRBV12-4 CASRLGSPETQYF TGTGCCAGCAGATTAGGAAGCCCAGAGACCCAGTACTTC
NA NA TRBJ1-1 TRBV12-3/TRBV12-4 CASSLGTTTEAFF TGTGCCAGCAGTTTGGGGACAACCACTGAAGCTTTCTTT
TRBD1 NA TRBJ1-5 TRBV25-1 CASSAGTGVFQPQHF TGTGCCAGCAGTGCCGGGACAGGGGTTTTCCAGCCCCAGCATTTT
NA once TRBJ2-2 TRBV3-1/TRBV3-2 CASSQPGELFF TGTGCCAGCAGCCAACCCGGGGAGCTGTTTTTT
NA NA TRBJ1-6 TRBV30 CAWCEITNGSPLHF TGTGCCTGGTGTGAAATCACGAATGGATCACCCCTCCACTTT
TRBD1 NA TRBJ2-5 TRBV6-5 CAIEGAVQGETQYF TGTGCTATCGAGGGGGCAGTCCAGGGAGAGACCCAGTACTTC
NA NA TRBJ1-5 TRBV10-3 CAISGHEAQPQHF TGTGCCATCAGTGGACACGAAGCCCAGCCCCAGCATTTT
NA NA TRBJ1-1 TRBV5-1 CASSYGGMNTEAFF TGCGCCAGCAGCTATGGGGGGATGAACACTGAAGCTTTCTTT
NA NA TRBJ1-2 TRBV19 CASRQTGDNGYTF TGTGCCAGTAGACAGACAGGCGACAATGGCTACACCTTC
NA NA TRBJ1-5 TRBV2 CASNQGNQPQHF TGTGCCAGCAATCAGGGAAATCAGCCCCAGCATTTT
NA NA TRBJ1-1 TRBV4-1 CASSPRGGHTEAFF TGCGCCAGCAGCCCCCGCGGAGGCCACACTGAAGCTTTCTTT
NA NA TRBJ2-5 TRBV18 CASSPKPQETQYF TGTGCCAGCTCACCTAAGCCGCAAGAGACCCAGTACTTC
NA NA TRBJ1-1 TRBV27 CASSFGGITEAFF TGTGCCAGCAGTTTCGGGGGGATCACTGAAGCTTTCTTT
NA NA TRBJ2-7 TRBV3-1/TRBV3-2 CASSRRQESYEQYF TGTGCCAGCAGCCGCCGACAGGAGTCCTACGAGCAGTACTTC
TRBD1 NA TRBJ1-1 TRBV6-5 CASTPGQGERRAFF TGTGCCAGCACCCCGGGACAGGGAGAAAGAAGGGCTTTCTTT
NA NA TRBJ1-2 TRBV7-9 CASSLEGTVNYGYTF TGTGCCAGCAGCTTAGAGGGGACGGTAAACTATGGCTACACCTTC
TRBD2 NA TRBJ2-2 TRBV10-1 CASSGGSTGELFF TGCGCCAGCAGCGGGGGGTCGACCGGGGAGCTGTTTTTT
TRBD1 once TRBJ1-2 TRBV28 CASSLGGYTWDRALVLANYGYTF TGTGCCAGCAGTTTGGGGGGGTATACTTGGGACAGAGCACTAGTTTTAGCTAACTATGGCTACACCTTC
TRBD1 NA TRBJ2-3 TRBV5-1 CASSIEGRGRDTQYF TGCGCCAGCAGCATCGAGGGCAGGGGGCGAGATACGCAGTATTTT
NA NA TRBJ2-1 TRBV19 CASSIGLRENEQFF TGTGCCAGTAGTATCGGCCTGAGGGAGAATGAGCAGTTCTTC
NA NA TRBJ2-2 TRBV10-3 CATQDSPNTGELFF TGTGCCACCCAAGACAGTCCGAACACCGGGGAGCTGTTTTTT
NA NA TRBJ1-1 TRBV28 CASSLWGGTEAFF TGTGCCAGCAGTTTGTGGGGTGGTACTGAAGCTTTCTTT
NA NA TRBJ2-1 TRBV3-1/TRBV3-2 CASSRHRTSWEFF TGTGCCAGCAGCCGACACCGCACTTCCTGGGAGTTCTTC
TRBD1 NA TRBJ2-7 TRBV14 CASSRDRGSYEQYF TGTGCCAGCAGCCGGGACAGGGGCTCCTACGAGCAGTACTTC
TRBD1 NA TRBJ2-5 TRBV5-1 CASSLTGDQETQYF TGCGCCAGCAGCTTAACAGGGGATCAAGAGACCCAGTACTTC
NA NA TRBJ2-1 TRBV9 CASSVDGVPNNEQFF TGTGCCAGCAGCGTAGACGGTGTACCGAACAATGAGCAGTTCTTC
TRBD1 once TRBJ2-7 TRBV28 CASSPDRASSYEQYF TGTGCCAGCAGTCCTGACAGGGCGAGCTCCTACGAGCAGTACTTC
TRBD1 NA TRBJ1-2 TRBV6-5 CASSYTGGLYGYTF TGTGCCAGCAGTTACACAGGGGGGTTATATGGCTACACCTTC
NA once TRBJ2-1 TRBV5-1 CASSWGPSNEQFF TGCGCCAGCAGCTGGGGACCTTCCAATGAGCAGTTCTTC
TRBD2 NA TRBJ2-5 TRBV19 CASSIGTSGQETQYF TGTGCCAGTAGTATTGGGACTAGCGGCCAAGAGACCCAGTACTTC
NA NA TRBJ1-2 TRBV25-1 CASSEDRYNYGYTF TGTGCCAGCAGTGAAGACAGGTATAACTATGGCTACACCTTC
NA NA TRBJ2-1 TRBV18 CASSPSYSRVGEQFF TGTGCCAGCTCACCATCGTACTCGAGGGTAGGTGAGCAGTTCTTC
NA NA TRBJ1-4 TRBV28 CASTGGGGEKLFF TGTGCCAGCACTGGTGGGGGAGGGGAAAAACTGTTTTTT
NA NA TRBJ2-7 TRBV7-9 CASSLRETDYEQYF TGTGCCAGCAGCTTAAGGGAAACTGACTACGAGCAGTACTTC
TRBD1 NA TRBJ1-1 TRBV3-1/TRBV3-2 CASSRSAQGLVGTEAFF TGTGCCAGCAGCCGAAGTGCACAGGGGCTAGTCGGCACTGAAGCTTTCTTT
TRBD1 once TRBJ2-2 TRBV6-1 CASSVYFRDRVTGELFF TGTGCCAGCAGTGTGTACTTCCGGGACAGGGTGACCGGGGAGCTGTTTTTT
NA NA TRBJ1-2 TRBV5-4 CASSQTVPHGYTF TGTGCCAGCAGCCAGACAGTCCCCCATGGCTACACCTTC
TRBD1 NA TRBJ1-6 TRBV5-6 CASSYRGTGGYNSPLHF TGTGCCAGCAGCTATCGGGGTACAGGGGGATATAATTCACCCCTCCACTTT
NA NA TRBJ2-6 TRBV7-9 CASSPYIGSGANVLTF TGTGCCAGCAGCCCGTACATCGGCTCTGGGGCCAACGTCCTGACTTTC